This T cell receptor beta chain is drawn from a study of T cells in Graves' hyperthyroidism and ophthalmopathy. Whole-study findings and limits: Ophthalmopathy prediction by the model preceded onset by a median about 6.5 months. Appearing also in blood were most of the thyroid clonotypes expanded above 0.001.

RNA transcripts gave rise to amplified TCR beta CDR3 regions. Initially, a first-round RT-PCR of the TCR CDR3 employed the HTBI primer set. MiXCR, run by TCRdb on the multiplex PCR reads, gives a single entry per CDR3 protein. The table has 250,000 to 400,000 distinct CDR3 sequences, roughly an eighth seen once; the top ten hold 34%. The CDR3 consists of 11 residues. In germline, CDR1 is MNHEY, CDR2 SMNVEV (reference sequence). Trimming pared 6 bases from V and 6 bases from J, leaving 6 bases between. This clonotype was detected many times. Its cognate antigen is unknown. The study included ophthalmopathy patients with Clinical Activity Score at least 3, NOSPECS grade at least 4 and duration under 3 months. This sample holds PBMCs from under 11 ml fresh peripheral blood.

V usage is TRBV27 and J usage is TRBJ2-1; D gene uncertain. This sequence was found in a woman aged 35 to 49 with Graves' ophthalmopathy. Sequenced sample: blood. The CDR3, as DNA: TGTGCCAGCAGGGGTATCAATGAGCAGTTCTTC. It is translated as CASRGINEQFF.